The 10 T cell receptor beta chains given below trace back to one sample, sequenced in a study of shared clonotypes between healthy human individuals. The naive CD8 fraction comprised CD45RO-negative cells positively selected for CCR7 and excluded terminally differentiated effector memory CD45RA+ cells. Sequenced by immunoSEQ multiplex PCR; TCRdb stores in-frame clones only, minus some. The data show around 1.9 million clones, with under 95% seen just once and around 1.7% held by the top ten. Sequencing was done on a sample of naive CD8+ T cells from PBMCs. These TCRs come from a man aged 18 to 30 in good health. Some clones in this sample may be carry-over from other donors' samples.

This rearrangement joins TRBV5-6 to TRBJ2-7, with 11 bases lining up with TRBD1. The V segment lost 4 bases and the J segment 3 bases; nucleotides outside the gene matches: 9. The CDR3 is made up of 16 amino acids. Germline CDR1 and CDR2: SGHDT and YYEEEE. The CDR3 nucleotides read TGTGCCAGCAGCGCCGGACAGGGGGCGATAGGCTACGAGCAGTACTTC. It translates to CASSAGQGAIGYEQYF.

The chain uses TRBV30 and TRBJ2-1; D might be TRBD1 (5 bases). Trimming left V 3 bases short and J 6 bases short, with 9 bases between. In germline, CDR1 is GTSNPN, CDR2 SVGIG (reference sequence). There are 12 residues in the CDR3. The CDR3 coding sequence is TGTGCCTGGAGCTCAGGGATCAATGAGCAGTTCTTC. Amino acids: CAWSSGINEQFF.

This chain connects TRBV14 to TRBJ1-1, with a possible D match to TRBD1 (6 bases). This CDR3 contains 17 residues. V lost 4 bases, J lost 3 bases, and 21 bases lay in between. Germline V gives CDR1 SGHDN, CDR2 FVKESK. CDR3 region: CASSPFPDPRGHTEAFF. In DNA form, the CDR3 reads TGTGCCAGCAGCCCCTTCCCCGACCCCAGGGGACACACTGAAGCTTTCTTT. Full variable domain (missing parts from reference TRBV14 and TRBJ1-1): EAGVTQFPSHSVIEKGQTVTLRCDPISGHDNLYWYRRVMGKEIKFLLHFVKESKQDESGMPNNRFLAERTGGTYSTLKVQPAELEDSGVYFCASSPFPDPRGHTEAFFGQGTRLTVV.

This clone showed up just a few times. V usage is TRBV7-9 and J usage is TRBJ2-3, with D unresolved. Trimming shortened V by 8 bases and J by 0 bases, and 6 bases separated the two germline ends. This CDR3 has 12 amino acids. Germline V gives CDR1 SEHNR, CDR2 FQNEAQ (reference sequence). For the CDR3, the DNA is TGTGCCAGCGAGGACAGCACAGATACGCAGTATTTT. It specifies CASEDSTDTQYF.

The rearrangement links TRBV27 to TRBJ1-1; D is perhaps TRBD1 (5 bases). The CDR3 covers 14 residues. Germline V gene lookup returns CDR1 MNHEY and CDR2 SMNVEV (reference sequence). Trimming pared 5 bases from V and 4 bases from J, leaving 14 bases between. The CDR3 here is CASSHPTAGTEAFF. Written as DNA, the CDR3 is TGTGCCAGCAGTCATCCGACAGCGGGCACTGAAGCTTTCTTT.

The chain carries TRBV6-6 and TRBJ2-3; 7 nucleotides match TRBD2. The CDR3 covers 16 residues. In germline, CDR1 is MNHNY, CDR2 SVGAGI (reference sequence). V lost 5 bases and J lost 4; bases outside the gene matches: 12. CDR3 in amino acids: CASSPGGGRAADTQYF. The CDR3 DNA reads TGTGCCAGCAGTCCTGGTGGAGGGAGGGCCGCAGATACGCAGTATTTT.

The V call is TRBV7-6, the J call TRBJ2-1; TRBD1 matches 9 bases. Germline V gene sequence: CDR1 SGHVS, CDR2 FNYEAQ. The trim removed 5 bases at V and 4 bases at J, leaving 15 bases unmatched. This CDR3 is built from 18 residues. The chain's CDR3 is CASSRDPSGTGYYNEQFF. CDR3 sequence (DNA): TGTGCCAGCAGCCGGGACCCCTCCGGGACAGGGTATTACAATGAGCAGTTCTTC.

The chain has TRBV11-2 and TRBJ2-5; no definite D call. Trimming left V 6 bases short and J 1 base short, with 12 bases between. There are 14 residues in the CDR3. Germline values: CDR1 SGHAT, CDR2 FQNNGV. The CDR3 nucleotides read TGTGCCAGCAGATCATACGGTACCCAAGAGACCCAGTACTTC. It translates to CASRSYGTQETQYF.

This clone was counted a single time. This sequence joins TRBV9 and TRBJ2-2; no clear D. The length of the CDR3 is 13 residues. Germline values: CDR1 SGDLS, CDR2 YYNGEE. The V gene lost 6 bases and the J gene lost 5 bases, with 11 bases spanning the gap. The CDR3 spells CASNPTGTGELFF. CDR3 bases: TGTGCCAGCAACCCGACTGGGACCGGGGAGCTGTTTTTT.

This chain joins TRBV14 and TRBJ2-5; D is ambiguous. Germline assignment: CDR1 SGHDN and CDR2 FVKESK. Trimming removed 1 base from V and 5 bases from J, with 14 bases in between. This CDR3 spans 15 amino acids. CDR3 amino acids: CASSQAKGLWETQYF. The CDR3 coding sequence is TGTGCCAGCAGCCAAGCAAAGGGTCTATGGGAGACCCAGTACTTC.